This T cell receptor beta chain was recorded in a study of response to subunit inactivated influenza vaccine (dated by TCRdb to the late 2010s). In terms of the full investigation: Deep quantitative profiling of the T cell receptor repertoire was used in the study to follow responses to a trivalent subunit inactivated influenza vaccine. The paper as a whole reports these results and caveats: The authors proposed that each seasonal influenza vaccination may bring in only a limited number of new T cells.

This clonotype turned up a few times. Its antigen is not yet known. The record has no base qualities; no much larger clone is one base away. Library generation was performed with RT-PCR. Sequencing instrument: Illumina HiSeq 2500. TCRdb's own reprocessing of the public reads used fastp at Q25 and MiXCR and kept productive beta chains. Rows with a matching CDR3 protein are joined into one entry that keeps the most common DNA and genes. For this sample there are 450,000 to 700,000 distinct CDR3 sequences; roughly 15% appear just once. Roughly 10% of the sample is held by the ten biggest clonotypes. Cut back by 5 bases and 4 bases, the V and J ends lie 11 bases apart. Via the germline V gene, CDR1 is SQVTM and CDR2 ANQGSEA. Including cysteine and phenylalanine, the CDR3 has 12 amino acids. The entry retains the CDR3 DNA only, 36 bases that are in frame from base 1.

The receptor's source is a man aged 50-60 years who received an inactivated influenza vaccine. Donor details come from another sample of the same person, matched by shared clones. The material sequenced was PBMCs from blood, taken 11 to 12 days after vaccination. Recombination linked TRBV29-1 to TRBJ2-5, with a weak D call of TRBD2 (6 bases match). The CDR3 in this case is CSVTLARETQYF. The nucleotide sequence reads as follows: TGCAGCGTTACCCTAGCGCGAGAGACCCAGTACTTC.